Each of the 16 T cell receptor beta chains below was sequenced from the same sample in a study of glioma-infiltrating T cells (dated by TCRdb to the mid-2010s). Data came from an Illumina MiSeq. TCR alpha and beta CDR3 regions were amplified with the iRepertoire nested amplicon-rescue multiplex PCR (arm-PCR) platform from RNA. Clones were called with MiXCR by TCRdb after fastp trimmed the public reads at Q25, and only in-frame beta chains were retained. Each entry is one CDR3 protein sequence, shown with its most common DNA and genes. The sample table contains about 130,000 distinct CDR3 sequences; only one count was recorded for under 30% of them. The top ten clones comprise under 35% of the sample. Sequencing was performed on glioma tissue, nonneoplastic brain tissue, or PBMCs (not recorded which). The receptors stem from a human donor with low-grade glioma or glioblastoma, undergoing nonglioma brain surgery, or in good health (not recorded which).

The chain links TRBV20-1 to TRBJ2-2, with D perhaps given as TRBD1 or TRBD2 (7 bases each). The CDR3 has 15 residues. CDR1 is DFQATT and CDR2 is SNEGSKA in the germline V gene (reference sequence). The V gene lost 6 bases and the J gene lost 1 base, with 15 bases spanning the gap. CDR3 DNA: TGCAGTGCGCCCCAGGGGGGGCAGAACACCGGGGAGCTGTTTTTT. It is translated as CSAPQGGQNTGELFF.

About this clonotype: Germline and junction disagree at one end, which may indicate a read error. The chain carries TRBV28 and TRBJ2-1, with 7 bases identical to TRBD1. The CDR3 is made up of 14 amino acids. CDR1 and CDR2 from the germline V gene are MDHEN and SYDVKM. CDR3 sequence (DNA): TGTGCCAGCAGTTGGGACAGACCATACAATGAGCAGTCCTTC. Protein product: CASSWDRPYNEQSF.

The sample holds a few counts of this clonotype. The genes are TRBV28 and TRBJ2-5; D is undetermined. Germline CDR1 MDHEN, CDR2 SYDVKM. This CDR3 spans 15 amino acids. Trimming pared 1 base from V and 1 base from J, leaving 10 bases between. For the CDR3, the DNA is TGTGCCAGCAGTTTATCGGGTTCCTCCCAAGAGACCCAGTACTTC. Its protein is CASSLSGSSQETQYF.

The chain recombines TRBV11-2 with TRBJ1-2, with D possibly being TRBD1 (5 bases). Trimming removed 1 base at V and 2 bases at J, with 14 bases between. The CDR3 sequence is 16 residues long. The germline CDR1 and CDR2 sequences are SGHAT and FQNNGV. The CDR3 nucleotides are TGTGCCAGCAGCTTAGGATCAGGGCAGGGAAACTATGGCTACACCTTC. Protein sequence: CASSLGSGQGNYGYTF. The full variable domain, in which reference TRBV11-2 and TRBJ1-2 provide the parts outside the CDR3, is EAGVAQSPRYKIIEKRQSVAFWCNPISGHATLYWYQQILGQGPKLLIQFQNNGVVDDSQLPKDRFSAERLKGVDSTLKIQPAKLEDSAVYLCASSLGSGQGNYGYTFGSGTRLTVV.

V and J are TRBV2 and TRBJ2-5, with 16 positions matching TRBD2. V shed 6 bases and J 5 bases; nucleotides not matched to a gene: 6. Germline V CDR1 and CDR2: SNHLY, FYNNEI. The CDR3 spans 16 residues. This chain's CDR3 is CASRGTSGGARETQYF. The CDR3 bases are TGTGCCAGCAGAGGGACTAGCGGGGGGGCTCGGGAGACCCAGTACTTC. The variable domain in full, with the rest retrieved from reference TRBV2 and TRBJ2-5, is EPEVTQTPSHQVTQMGQEVILRCVPISNHLYFYWYRQILGQKVEFLVSFYNNEISEKSEIFDDQFSVERPDGSNFTLKIRSTKLEDSAMYFCASRGTSGGARETQYFGPGTRLLVL.

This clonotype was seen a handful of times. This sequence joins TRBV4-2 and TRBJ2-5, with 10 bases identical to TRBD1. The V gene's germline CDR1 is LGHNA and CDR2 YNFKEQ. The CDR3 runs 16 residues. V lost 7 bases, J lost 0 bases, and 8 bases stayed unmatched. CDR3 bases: TGTGCCAGCACGACAGGGGGCGCGGGGGACCAAGAGACCCAGTACTTC. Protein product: CASTTGGAGDQETQYF.

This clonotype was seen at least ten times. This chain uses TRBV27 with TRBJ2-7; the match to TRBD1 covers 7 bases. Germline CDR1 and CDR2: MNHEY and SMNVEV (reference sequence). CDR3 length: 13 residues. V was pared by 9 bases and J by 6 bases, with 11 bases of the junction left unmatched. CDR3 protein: CASSKTGWGEQYV. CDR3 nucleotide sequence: TGTGCCAGTTCAAAGACAGGGTGGGGCGAGCAGTACGTC.

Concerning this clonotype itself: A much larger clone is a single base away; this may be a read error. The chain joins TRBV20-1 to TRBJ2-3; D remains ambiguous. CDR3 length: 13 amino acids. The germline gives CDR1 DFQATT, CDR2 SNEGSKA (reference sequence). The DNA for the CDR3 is TGCGGTGCTAGAGAGGAGCCCTCAGATACGCAGTATTTT. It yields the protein CGAREEPSDTQYF.

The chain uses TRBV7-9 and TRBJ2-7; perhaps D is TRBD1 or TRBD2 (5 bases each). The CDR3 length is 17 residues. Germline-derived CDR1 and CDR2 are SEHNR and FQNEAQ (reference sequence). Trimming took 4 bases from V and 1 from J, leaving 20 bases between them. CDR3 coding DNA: TGTGCCAGCAGCTCAGCCTCCGGGACCTCAAGATCCTACGAGCAGTACGTC. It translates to CASSSASGTSRSYEQYV.

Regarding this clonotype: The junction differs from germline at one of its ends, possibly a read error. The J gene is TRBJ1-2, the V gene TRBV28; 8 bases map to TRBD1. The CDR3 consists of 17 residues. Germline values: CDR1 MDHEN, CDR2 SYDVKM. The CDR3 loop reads CPSSSVGGQGVYYGYTF. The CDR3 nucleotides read TGTCCCAGCAGTTCAGTCGGTGGACAGGGCGTCTACTATGGCTACACCTTC.

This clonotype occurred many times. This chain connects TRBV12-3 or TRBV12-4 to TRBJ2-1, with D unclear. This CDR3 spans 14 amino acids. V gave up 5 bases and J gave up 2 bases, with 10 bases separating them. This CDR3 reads CASSPPRPYNEQFF. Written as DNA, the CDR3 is TGTGCCAGCAGTCCACCACGCCCCTACAATGAGCAGTTCTTC.

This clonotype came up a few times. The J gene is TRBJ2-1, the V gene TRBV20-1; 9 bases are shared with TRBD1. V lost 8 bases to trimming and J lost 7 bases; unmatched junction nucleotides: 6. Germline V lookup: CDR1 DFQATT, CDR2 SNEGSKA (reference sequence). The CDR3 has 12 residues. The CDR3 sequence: CSTKTGGNEQFF. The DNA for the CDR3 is TGCAGTACAAAGACAGGGGGGAATGAGCAGTTCTTC.

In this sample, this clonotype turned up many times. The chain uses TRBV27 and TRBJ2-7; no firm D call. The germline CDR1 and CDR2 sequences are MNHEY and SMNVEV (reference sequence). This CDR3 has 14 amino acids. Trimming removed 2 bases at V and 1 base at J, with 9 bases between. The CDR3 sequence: CASSLTIGSYEQYV. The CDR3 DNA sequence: TGTGCCAGCAGTTTAACTATAGGGTCCTACGAGCAGTACGTC.

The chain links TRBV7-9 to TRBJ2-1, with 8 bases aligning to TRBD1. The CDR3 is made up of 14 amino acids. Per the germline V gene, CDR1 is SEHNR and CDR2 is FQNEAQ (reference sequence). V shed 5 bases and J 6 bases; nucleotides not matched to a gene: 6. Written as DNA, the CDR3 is TGTGCCAGCAGCACTTGGACAGGGTTCAATGAGCAGTTCTTC. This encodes CASSTWTGFNEQFF.

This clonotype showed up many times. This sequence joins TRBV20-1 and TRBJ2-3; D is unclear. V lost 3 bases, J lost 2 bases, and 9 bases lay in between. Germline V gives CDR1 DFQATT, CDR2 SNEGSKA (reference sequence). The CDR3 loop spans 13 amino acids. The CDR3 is CSASEPSTDTQYF. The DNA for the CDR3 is TGCAGTGCTAGCGAGCCGTCCACAGATACGCAGTATTTT.

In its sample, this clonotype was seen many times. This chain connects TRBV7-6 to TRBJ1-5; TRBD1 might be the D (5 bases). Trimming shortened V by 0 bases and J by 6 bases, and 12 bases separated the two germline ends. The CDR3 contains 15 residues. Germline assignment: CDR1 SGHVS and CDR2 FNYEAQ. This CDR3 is CASSLAPGGGQPQHF. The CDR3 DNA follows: TGTGCCAGCAGCTTAGCGCCCGGGGGTGGTCAGCCCCAGCATTTT.